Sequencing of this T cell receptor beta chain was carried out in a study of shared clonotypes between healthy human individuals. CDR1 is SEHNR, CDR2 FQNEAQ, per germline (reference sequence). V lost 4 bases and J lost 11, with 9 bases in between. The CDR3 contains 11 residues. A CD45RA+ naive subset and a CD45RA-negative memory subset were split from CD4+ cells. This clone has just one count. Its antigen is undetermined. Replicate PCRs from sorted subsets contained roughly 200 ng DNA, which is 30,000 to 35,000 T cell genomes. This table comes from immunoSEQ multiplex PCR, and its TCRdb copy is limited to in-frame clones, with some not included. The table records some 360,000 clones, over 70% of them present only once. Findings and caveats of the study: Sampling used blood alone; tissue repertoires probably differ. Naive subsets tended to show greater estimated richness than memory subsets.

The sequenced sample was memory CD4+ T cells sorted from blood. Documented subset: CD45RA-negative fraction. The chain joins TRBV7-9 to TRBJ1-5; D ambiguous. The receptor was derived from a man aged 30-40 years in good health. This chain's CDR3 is CASSSSGTQHF. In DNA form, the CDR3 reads TGTGCCAGCAGCTCGTCGGGGACCCAGCATTTT.